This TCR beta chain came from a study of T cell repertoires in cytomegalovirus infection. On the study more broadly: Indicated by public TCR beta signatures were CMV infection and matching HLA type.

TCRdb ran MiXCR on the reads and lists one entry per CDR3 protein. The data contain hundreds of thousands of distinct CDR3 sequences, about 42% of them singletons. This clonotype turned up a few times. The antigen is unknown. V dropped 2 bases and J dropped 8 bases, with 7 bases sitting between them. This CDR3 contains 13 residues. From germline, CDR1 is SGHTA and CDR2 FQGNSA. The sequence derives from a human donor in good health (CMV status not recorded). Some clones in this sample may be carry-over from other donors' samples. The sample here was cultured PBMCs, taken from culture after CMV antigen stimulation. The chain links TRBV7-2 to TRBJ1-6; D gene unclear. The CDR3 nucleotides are TGTGCCAGCAGCTTAAGGTTGGATTCACCCCTCCACTTT. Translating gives CASSLRLDSPLHF.